By proportion, the clone carrying this TCR beta chain is medium-sized. Trimming shortened V by 5 bases and J by 2 bases, and 13 bases separated the two germline ends. The CDR3 length is 15 residues. Per the germline V gene, CDR1 is SGHTA and CDR2 is FQGTGA. The record originates from a study of early T cells in non-severe SARS-CoV-2 infection. TCRdb re-called the 5' RACE reads with MiXCR, one entry per CDR3 protein. The repertoire consists of about 79,000 distinct CDR3 sequences, with around 14% occurring once and the leading ten covering roughly 5.5%. The sample taken for sequencing was whole blood. The source of this sequence is an adult who was a healthcare worker with PCR-confirmed SARS-CoV-2 infection or an uninfected control (not recorded which). The V gene is TRBV7-3, the J gene TRBJ2-1; TRBD2 is a possible D gene (5 bases). CDR3 in amino acids: CASSRDRTPYNEQFF. The DNA of the CDR3 is TGTGCCAGCAGCCGAGACCGGACTCCCTACAATGAGCAGTTCTTC.